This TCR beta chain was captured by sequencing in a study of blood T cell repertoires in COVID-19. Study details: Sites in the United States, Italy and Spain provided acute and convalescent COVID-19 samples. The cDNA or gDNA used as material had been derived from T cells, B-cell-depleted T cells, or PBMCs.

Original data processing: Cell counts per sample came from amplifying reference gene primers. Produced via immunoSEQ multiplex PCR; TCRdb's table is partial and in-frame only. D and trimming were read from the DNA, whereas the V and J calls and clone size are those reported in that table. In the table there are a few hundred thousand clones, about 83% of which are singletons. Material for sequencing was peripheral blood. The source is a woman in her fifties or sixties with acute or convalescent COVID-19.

The DNA of the CDR3 is TGTGCCAGCCTACTGTCCGGGGTTAACTATGGCTACACCTTC. Protein product: CASLLSGVNYGYTF. The chain combines TRBV28 with TRBJ1-2; D not certain. V shed 8 bases and J shed 1 base, with 14 bases lying between them. The CDR3 has 14 residues. Germline V gives CDR1 MDHEN, CDR2 SYDVKM.